A selection of T cell receptor beta chains follows, all from one sample in a study of cytomegalovirus exposure and HLA in healthy donors. The method was immunoSEQ multiplex PCR; TCRdb's version includes in-frame clones alone and lacks a portion of them. The repertoire has around 190,000 clones, more than 75% of them found once; the top ten carry roughly 1.5%. Material for sequencing was PBMCs. The receptors stem from a woman younger than 35 in good health and CMV-seronegative. Both conserved end residues are trimmed from each CDR3. The D gene is left open where the match is weak.

V gene	J gene	D gene	CDR3 protein
TRBV5-1	TRBJ2-3	TRBD2	ASSTSQTSGGLYTQY
TRBV19	TRBJ2-1	.	ATSEGGVDEQF
TRBV5-6	TRBJ1-6	TRBD1	ASSHRGHLHRGNSPLH
TRBV19	TRBJ2-2	.	ASSKTSNTGELF
TRBV29-1	TRBJ1-2	.	SVEDRRYGYT
TRBV5-6	TRBJ1-1	TRBD1	ASSLAKSRGQAF
TRBV9	TRBJ2-3	TRBD2	ASSQGTSGFTDTQY
TRBV7-6	TRBJ1-1	TRBD1	ASSPETGDTEAF
TRBV10-2	TRBJ1-2	TRBD1	ASTPGQGGYGYT
TRBV2	TRBJ1-4	.	ASKGQNNNEKLF
TRBV30	TRBJ2-2	.	AWSIRFGNTGELF
TRBV6-1	TRBJ1-2	.	ASSDGQPTYGYT
TRBV15	TRBJ2-5	.	ATSTLSQETQY
TRBV15	TRBJ2-7	TRBD1	ATSRDLGQGSYEQY
TRBV28	TRBJ1-5	.	ASSFSFENHQPQH
TRBV6-5	TRBJ2-7	.	ASSYEASVDEQY
TRBV4-1	TRBJ1-1	.	ASSQDVQGRPEAF
TRBV29-1	TRBJ1-5	TRBD1	SVAMGQGILGNQPQH
TRBV7-8	TRBJ2-3	TRBD2	ASTSGGRTDTQY
TRBV6-5	TRBJ1-2	.	ASRYRGGNYGYT
TRBV7-9	TRBJ2-2	.	ASSLERLLNTGELF
TRBV18	TRBJ1-2	TRBD1	ASSQGQGVNYGYT
TRBV5-1	TRBJ1-2	TRBD1	ASSPGQGQTHYGYT
TRBV6-5	TRBJ2-2	.	ASSYSRVGSGGELF
TRBV10-1	TRBJ2-7	.	ASSEYETGEQY
TRBV25-1	TRBJ1-1	.	ASSGRGGNTEAF
TRBV5-5	TRBJ2-2	.	ASSLRQTSSWLGGELF
TRBV6-4	TRBJ2-7	.	ASSETGENEQY
TRBV6-5	TRBJ1-2	.	ASRGSYGYT
TRBV7-9	TRBJ1-2	.	ASSLETVGANYGYT
TRBV6-1	TRBJ2-4	.	ASSGQGLAKNIQY
TRBV11-2	TRBJ1-5	TRBD1	ASREAGGGPQH
TRBV5-1	TRBJ2-7	TRBD2	ASRASGYEQY
TRBV30	TRBJ2-7	.	AWDTGSYEQY
TRBV6-1	TRBJ1-1	.	ASSEDPNMNTEAF
TRBV18	TRBJ2-7	TRBD2	ASSQVGLAETYEQY
TRBV18	TRBJ2-3	.	ASSGSDTDTQY
TRBV5-1	TRBJ1-1	.	ASSYRGEDTEAF
TRBV5-5	TRBJ2-7	TRBD1	ASSLVDRVSQQY
TRBV4-1	TRBJ1-2	TRBD1	ASSQGRTGGLRGGYT
TRBV19	TRBJ1-5	TRBD1	ASSIGDSLNQPQH
TRBV6-5	TRBJ1-1	.	ASSYSQNTEAF
TRBV6-1	TRBJ1-5	.	ASTTDTQFNQPQH
TRBV15	TRBJ2-7	TRBD2	ATVQRGGPTYEQY